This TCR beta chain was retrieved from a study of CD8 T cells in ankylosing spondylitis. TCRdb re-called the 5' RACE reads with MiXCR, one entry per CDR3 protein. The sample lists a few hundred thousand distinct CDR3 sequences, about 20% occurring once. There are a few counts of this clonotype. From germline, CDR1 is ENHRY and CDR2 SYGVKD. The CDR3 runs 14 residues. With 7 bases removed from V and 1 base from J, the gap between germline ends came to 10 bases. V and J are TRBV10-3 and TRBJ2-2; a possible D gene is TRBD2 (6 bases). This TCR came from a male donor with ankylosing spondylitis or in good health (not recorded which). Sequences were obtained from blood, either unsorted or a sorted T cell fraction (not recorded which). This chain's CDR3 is CAIIASENTGELFF. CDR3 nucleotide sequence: TGTGCCATCATCGCTAGCGAGAACACCGGGGAGCTGTTTTTT.